The rows below give T cell receptor beta chains drawn from one sample of a study of blood T cell repertoires in COVID-19. Using immunoSEQ multiplex PCR, the repertoire was profiled, and TCRdb retains in-frame clones only, with some absent. The table shows just over 650,000 clones, with just under 90% occurring only once. The sequenced material came from peripheral blood. All receptors come from a woman under 30 with acute or convalescent COVID-19. The CDR3 runs from the conserved cysteine through the conserved F or W. The D gene is left open where the match is weak. For some rows the clone size is stated as once, few or many, or as a class when expanded; others skip it.

J,size,V,D,DNA,CDR3
TRBJ1-2,few,TRBV6-2/TRBV6-3,NA,TGTGCCAGCAGCGCCACCGAGAACTATGGCTACACCTTC,CASSATENYGYTF
TRBJ1-5,NA,TRBV2,NA,TGTGCCAGCTGGTACATCAATAGCAATCAGCCCCAGCATTTT,CASWYINSNQPQHF
TRBJ1-2,NA,TRBV5-4,TRBD1,TGTGCCAGCAGCTTGGAAACTCTGACAGGGGGAGTATTAGGGAACTATGGCTACACCTTC,CASSLETLTGGVLGNYGYTF
TRBJ2-7,NA,TRBV11-3,TRBD1,TGTGCCAGCAGCTTAGGGTCGGGGACAGGGGACGAGCAGTACTTC,CASSLGSGTGDEQYF
TRBJ1-1,NA,TRBV7-3,TRBD1,TGTGCCAGCAGCGCTTTACAGGGGGCGATGAACACTGAAGCTTTCTTT,CASSALQGAMNTEAFF
TRBJ2-2,NA,TRBV19,NA,TGTGCCAGTACCCAGTTACAGGGAGGGGAGCTGTTTTTT,CASTQLQGGELFF
TRBJ1-5,once,TRBV7-9,TRBD1,TGTGCCAGCAGCTTAGGGACAGGGGGCGGCAATCAGCCCCAGCATTTT,CASSLGTGGGNQPQHF
TRBJ1-4,NA,TRBV30,NA,TGTGCCTGGAGTGCCGGGACAAATGAAAAACTGTTTTTT,CAWSAGTNEKLFF
TRBJ2-7,NA,TRBV10-2,TRBD1,TGCGCCAGCAGTGAGTCGACGGACAGGGCGACCGAGCAGTACTTC,CASSESTDRATEQYF
TRBJ1-5,NA,TRBV7-9,NA,TGTGCCAGCAGCTTTACGGGGGGCAATCAGCCCCAGCATTTT,CASSFTGGNQPQHF
TRBJ1-2,NA,TRBV7-3,NA,TGTGCCAGCAGCTTAAGAGTCGGTGGTGGCTACACCTTC,CASSLRVGGGYTF
TRBJ1-2,NA,TRBV15,NA,TGTGCCACCAGCAGGCGGACATCATATGAGGGCTACACCTTC,CATSRRTSYEGYTF
TRBJ1-5,NA,TRBV2,TRBD1,TGTGCCAGCAGTGAAGCCCAAGACAGGGGAGGTCAGCCCCAGCATTTT,CASSEAQDRGGQPQHF
TRBJ2-1,few,TRBV5-6,NA,TGTGCCAGCAGCTTGTCGGGTAATGAGCAGTTCTTC,CASSLSGNEQFF
TRBJ1-2,NA,TRBV19,NA,TGTGCCAGTAAATTATCGGACAGTGCTAACTATGGCTACACCTTC,CASKLSDSANYGYTF
TRBJ2-7,few,TRBV4-1,NA,TGCGCCAGCAGCCAAGATCGGGGCTACGAGCAGTACTTC,CASSQDRGYEQYF
TRBJ1-5,NA,TRBV4-3,NA,TGCGCCAGCAGCCAAGATTATGATGAGGGCAATCAGCCCCAGCATTTT,CASSQDYDEGNQPQHF
TRBJ1-1,NA,TRBV6-4,TRBD1,TGTGCCAGCAGTCCCACAGGGGCAGTCGGCACTGAAGCTTTCTTT,CASSPTGAVGTEAFF
TRBJ2-7,NA,TRBV4-2,NA,TGTGCCAGCAGGTCAACCCTGACAGCAGCTCACGAGCAGTACTTC,CASRSTLTAAHEQYF
TRBJ2-3,NA,TRBV6-2/TRBV6-3,NA,TGTGCCAGCAGTTACCGCATAGGCACAGATACGCAGTATTTT,CASSYRIGTDTQYF
TRBJ2-1,NA,TRBV9,TRBD2,TGTGCCAGCAGCCAGACTAGCGGGGGGGTCAATGAGCAGTTCTTC,CASSQTSGGVNEQFF
TRBJ1-2,NA,TRBV24-1,NA,TGTGCCACCAGTGGACCACGGGGTGCGGATGGCTACACCTTC,CATSGPRGADGYTF
TRBJ2-7,NA,TRBV4-3,NA,TGCGCCAGCAGACCGGACAGAGAAGGATCCTACGAGCAGTACTTC,CASRPDREGSYEQYF
TRBJ2-2,NA,TRBV6-5,NA,TGTGCCAGCAAGCCCCCCGGGGAGCTGTTTTTT,CASKPPGELFF
TRBJ2-7,few,TRBV18,NA,TGTGCCAGCTCGCACGAAGGAGGAGGGGTTCGGTACGAGCAGTACTTC,CASSHEGGGVRYEQYF
TRBJ2-4,NA,TRBV10-1,NA,TGCGCCAGCAGGGACGGAGGGGCCAAAAACATTCAGTACTTC,CASRDGGAKNIQYF
TRBJ2-5,NA,TRBV3-1/TRBV3-2,NA,TGTGCCAGCAGCCTAACCGGGGTGCGTAGGGAGACCCAGTACTTC,CASSLTGVRRETQYF
TRBJ2-1,NA,TRBV5-1,TRBD2,TGCGCCAGCAGCTTGGTTCCAGCGGGGCACTACAATGAGCAGTTCTTC,CASSLVPAGHYNEQFF